These T cell receptor beta chains were read from a single sample in a study of T-cell memory formation after mild COVID-19. TCRdb reanalysed the 5' RACE reads using MiXCR and keeps one entry per CDR3 protein. Found here are roughly 280,000 distinct CDR3 sequences, around 15% of them singletons; the top ten hold 22%. Source material: PBMCs or a T cell subset sorted from them (not recorded which). Receptors originate from a man between 18 and 35 years old who had mild COVID-19 (a few samples of this study predate the infection). Cell type and time point are not known. The CDR3 runs from the conserved cysteine through the conserved F or W.

CDR3 length: 15; J gene: TRBJ2-1; V gene: TRBV7-3; CDR3 protein: CASSLAAAAYNEQFF
CDR3 length: 17; J gene: TRBJ1-6; V gene: TRBV20-1; CDR3 protein: CSASRQDGSSYNSPLHF
CDR3 length: 13; J gene: TRBJ2-7; V gene: TRBV10-2; CDR3 protein: CATAGLPSPEQYF
CDR3 length: 13; J gene: TRBJ2-5; V gene: TRBV3-1; CDR3 protein: CASSHRHTETQYF
CDR3 length: 14; J gene: TRBJ1-2; V gene: TRBV3-2; CDR3 protein: CASSVRRQGEGYTF
CDR3 length: 16; J gene: TRBJ2-1; V gene: TRBV5-1; CDR3 protein: CASSLAMFGSYNEQFF
CDR3 length: 15; J gene: TRBJ2-5; V gene: TRBV24-1; CDR3 protein: CATSDGAQGGETQYF
CDR3 length: 15; J gene: TRBJ2-7; V gene: TRBV5-1; CDR3 protein: CASSAGPGFTYEQYF
CDR3 length: 12; J gene: TRBJ1-5; V gene: TRBV5-6; CDR3 protein: CASSTGRQPQHF
CDR3 length: 15; J gene: TRBJ2-1; V gene: TRBV20-1; CDR3 protein: CSAPVGGGAVNEQFF
CDR3 length: 13; J gene: TRBJ2-3; V gene: TRBV6-5; CDR3 protein: CASSPPGADTQYF
CDR3 length: 14; J gene: TRBJ1-3; V gene: TRBV7-2; CDR3 protein: CASSTTAVWDTIYF
CDR3 length: 15; J gene: TRBJ2-3; V gene: TRBV7-9; CDR3 protein: CASSSAPSTTDTQYF
CDR3 length: 13; J gene: TRBJ2-7; V gene: TRBV20-1; CDR3 protein: CSATGGNHYEQYF
CDR3 length: 15; J gene: TRBJ2-1; V gene: TRBV27; CDR3 protein: CASTLGASGYNEQFF
CDR3 length: 17; J gene: TRBJ2-1; V gene: TRBV12-5; CDR3 protein: CASGSNFRSVGIGEQFF
CDR3 length: 15; J gene: TRBJ2-2; V gene: TRBV7-3; CDR3 protein: CASSPGTSGTGELFF
CDR3 length: 13; J gene: TRBJ1-2; V gene: TRBV19; CDR3 protein: CASNQPGGDGYTF
CDR3 length: 16; J gene: TRBJ1-1; V gene: TRBV4-3; CDR3 protein: CASSQSSGTADTEAFF
CDR3 length: 15; J gene: TRBJ2-7; V gene: TRBV5-1; CDR3 protein: CATTKGAGERGEQYF
CDR3 length: 15; J gene: TRBJ2-3; V gene: TRBV20-1; CDR3 protein: CSARRRGGPADTQYF
CDR3 length: 15; J gene: TRBJ2-3; V gene: TRBV5-1; CDR3 protein: CASSLALSSTDTQYF
CDR3 length: 14; J gene: TRBJ2-5; V gene: TRBV7-9; CDR3 protein: CASSLGGFPETQYF
CDR3 length: 15; J gene: TRBJ2-7; V gene: TRBV4-2; CDR3 protein: CASSQGMRGLGEQYF
CDR3 length: 14; J gene: TRBJ1-4; V gene: TRBV19; CDR3 protein: CASWDTATNEKLFF
CDR3 length: 15; J gene: TRBJ1-6; V gene: TRBV7-2; CDR3 protein: CASSFSKAGNSPLHF
CDR3 length: 15; J gene: TRBJ2-1; V gene: TRBV12-3/TRBV12-4; CDR3 protein: CASSGGQNLMIEQFF
CDR3 length: 15; J gene: TRBJ2-5; V gene: TRBV7-9; CDR3 protein: CASSLAPQGRETQYF
CDR3 length: 16; J gene: TRBJ2-1; V gene: TRBV14; CDR3 protein: CASSLGQGRTYNEQFF
CDR3 length: 12; J gene: TRBJ1-6; V gene: TRBV12-3/TRBV12-4; CDR3 protein: CASSLRFSPLHF
CDR3 length: 16; J gene: TRBJ2-2; V gene: TRBV28; CDR3 protein: CASSPGDRANTGELFF
CDR3 length: 14; J gene: TRBJ2-3; V gene: TRBV12-3/TRBV12-4; CDR3 protein: CASSFGQYTDTQYF
CDR3 length: 12; J gene: TRBJ1-1; V gene: TRBV7-9; CDR3 protein: CASRGLIGEAFF
CDR3 length: 16; J gene: TRBJ1-3; V gene: TRBV20-1; CDR3 protein: CSARRGSLSSGNTIYF
CDR3 length: 13; J gene: TRBJ1-5; V gene: TRBV12-3/TRBV12-4; CDR3 protein: CASTGGGDQPQHF
CDR3 length: 20; J gene: TRBJ2-1; V gene: TRBV24-1; CDR3 protein: CATSDSSGTSGVRTYNEQFF
CDR3 length: 15; J gene: TRBJ1-3; V gene: TRBV12-3/TRBV12-4; CDR3 protein: CASSFTGRGGNTIYF
CDR3 length: 15; J gene: TRBJ1-4; V gene: TRBV11-2; CDR3 protein: CASSTRQGGDEKLFF
CDR3 length: 14; J gene: TRBJ1-1; V gene: TRBV6-1; CDR3 protein: CASNNIGLGTEAFF
CDR3 length: 16; J gene: TRBJ1-4; V gene: TRBV6-5; CDR3 protein: CASSYQTGPTNEKLFF
CDR3 length: 14; J gene: TRBJ1-1; V gene: TRBV11-2; CDR3 protein: CASSQGQGRTEAFF
CDR3 length: 16; J gene: TRBJ1-1; V gene: TRBV7-2; CDR3 protein: CASSLIPTLLGTEAFF
CDR3 length: 13; J gene: TRBJ1-2; V gene: TRBV7-2; CDR3 protein: CASSSGQGLGYTF
CDR3 length: 14; J gene: TRBJ2-3; V gene: TRBV5-1; CDR3 protein: CASSLETSTDTQYF
CDR3 length: 15; J gene: TRBJ2-1; V gene: TRBV7-2; CDR3 protein: CASSPYGGTYNEQFF
CDR3 length: 16; J gene: TRBJ2-1; V gene: TRBV12-3/TRBV12-4; CDR3 protein: CASSPGTSVSYNEQFF
CDR3 length: 16; J gene: TRBJ1-6; V gene: TRBV7-2; CDR3 protein: CASSLSSTVYNSPLHF
CDR3 length: 14; J gene: TRBJ1-1; V gene: TRBV11-2; CDR3 protein: CASSISYSYGEAFF
CDR3 length: 15; J gene: TRBJ2-3; V gene: TRBV5-6; CDR3 protein: CASSLPGLAQDTQYF
CDR3 length: 15; J gene: TRBJ2-3; V gene: TRBV20-1; CDR3 protein: CSARDRLVGTDTQYF
CDR3 length: 13; J gene: TRBJ2-1; V gene: TRBV6-5; CDR3 protein: CASSFTRGVEQFF
CDR3 length: 12; J gene: TRBJ1-1; V gene: TRBV7-2; CDR3 protein: CASSWLNTEAFF
CDR3 length: 16; J gene: TRBJ1-6; V gene: TRBV5-1; CDR3 protein: CASSEFSGTGNSPLHF
CDR3 length: 15; J gene: TRBJ1-1; V gene: TRBV12-3/TRBV12-4; CDR3 protein: CASRGIGGEVTEAFF
CDR3 length: 14; J gene: TRBJ1-1; V gene: TRBV27; CDR3 protein: CASSPLVGTSEAFF
CDR3 length: 14; J gene: TRBJ2-1; V gene: TRBV6-2/TRBV6-3; CDR3 protein: CASSSGTGVNEQFF
CDR3 length: 13; J gene: TRBJ1-1; V gene: TRBV6-1; CDR3 protein: CASRGQLDTEAFF
CDR3 length: 13; J gene: TRBJ2-5; V gene: TRBV9; CDR3 protein: CASSVGGEETQYF
CDR3 length: 13; J gene: TRBJ1-5; V gene: TRBV2; CDR3 protein: CASNVRSNQPQHF
CDR3 length: 14; J gene: TRBJ1-5; V gene: TRBV6-1; CDR3 protein: CASSEASGNQPQHF